This TCR beta chain is from a study of metastatic and nonmetastatic thyroid tumors. Notes on the study in general: Compared with benign nodules, malignant thyroid tumors were reported to have significantly higher TCR beta diversity in both blood and tumor.

The CDR3 covers 12 residues. V lost 5 bases and J lost 11, with 15 bases in between. The germline V gene has CDR1 SNHLY and CDR2 FYNNEI. TCRdb re-called the PCR reads via MiXCR. The sample has 30,000 to 35,000 clones; under 30% are singletons. Treatment of any kind had been given to no patient before thyroid surgery. There are many counts of this clone. Its antigen is as yet unknown. V and J are TRBV2 and TRBJ1-1; possible D gene TRBD1, 5 bases. Sequenced: blood. The receptor comes from a female donor with papillary thyroid cancer or a benign thyroid nodule (not recorded which). Some clones in this sample may be carry-over from other donors' samples. The CDR3 DNA is TGTGCCAGCAGTCAGGGACCAGCTGGGGCTTTCTTT. As protein: CASSQGPAGAFF.